The T cell receptor beta chain described here comes from a study of T cell changes during pregnancy in multiple sclerosis. Clones were read by immunoSEQ multiplex PCR, and TCRdb kept only the in-frame ones, dropping some. The table has roughly 74,000 clones, about nine tenths seen once. The V end lost 3 bases, the J end lost 6 bases, and 21 bases lay between the germline ends. CDR3 size: 17 residues. The germline gives CDR1 WNHNN, CDR2 SYGVQD (reference sequence). The chain combines TRBV10-1 with TRBJ2-1; D is undetermined. The sample consisted of peripheral blood, taken before pregnancy. This receptor was obtained from a female donor with multiple sclerosis, enrolled in a pregnancy study. The CDR3, as DNA: TGCGCCAGCAGTGAAGGCCGTGTCCGGCCTGAGGCCAATGAGCAGTTCTTC. Its translation: CASSEGRVRPEANEQFF.